This TCR beta chain was captured by sequencing in a study of CD4 T cells in relation to SARS-CoV-2 and coronaviruses. Study summary: No peptide or an HIV-1 Nef peptide pool served as negative control.

TCRdb keeps only in-frame clones here, not all; method: immunoSEQ multiplex PCR. Of under 30,000 clones in the sample, roughly 76% were seen once. Per the germline V gene, CDR1 is MNHEY and CDR2 is SMNVEV (reference sequence). The ends were cut back, 6 bases at V and 1 base at J, with 13 bases in the middle. The CDR3 is 15 residues long. The unexposed donors gave CD4+ T cells in about 2011-2019, prior to COVID-19. CD4+ T cells were isolated from the cells after about nine days of culture. About this clone: Its antigen is as yet unknown.

This chain joins TRBV27 and TRBJ1-5; possibly TRBD1 for D (5 bases). Source material: CD4+ T cells from PBMCs, cultured in vitro. The receptor was isolated from a human donor in good health. The chain's CDR3 is CASSSLGGSNQPQHF. The CDR3 DNA is TGTGCCAGCAGCTCCCTGGGGGGAAGCAATCAGCCCCAGCATTTT.